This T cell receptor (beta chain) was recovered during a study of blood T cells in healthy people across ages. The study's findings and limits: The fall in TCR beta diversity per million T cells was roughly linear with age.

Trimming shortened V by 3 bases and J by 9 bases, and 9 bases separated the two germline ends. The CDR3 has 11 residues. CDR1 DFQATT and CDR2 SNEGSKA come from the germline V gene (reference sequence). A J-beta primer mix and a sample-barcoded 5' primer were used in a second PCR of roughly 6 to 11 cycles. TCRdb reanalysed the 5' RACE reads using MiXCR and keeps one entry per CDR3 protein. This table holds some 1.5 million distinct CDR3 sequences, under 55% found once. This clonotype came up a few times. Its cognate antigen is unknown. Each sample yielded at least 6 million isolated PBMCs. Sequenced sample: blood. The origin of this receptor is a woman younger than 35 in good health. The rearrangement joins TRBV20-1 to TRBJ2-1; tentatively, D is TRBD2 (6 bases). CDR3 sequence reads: CSASRGIEQFF. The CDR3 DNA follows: TGCAGTGCTAGTCGGGGGATTGAGCAGTTCTTC.